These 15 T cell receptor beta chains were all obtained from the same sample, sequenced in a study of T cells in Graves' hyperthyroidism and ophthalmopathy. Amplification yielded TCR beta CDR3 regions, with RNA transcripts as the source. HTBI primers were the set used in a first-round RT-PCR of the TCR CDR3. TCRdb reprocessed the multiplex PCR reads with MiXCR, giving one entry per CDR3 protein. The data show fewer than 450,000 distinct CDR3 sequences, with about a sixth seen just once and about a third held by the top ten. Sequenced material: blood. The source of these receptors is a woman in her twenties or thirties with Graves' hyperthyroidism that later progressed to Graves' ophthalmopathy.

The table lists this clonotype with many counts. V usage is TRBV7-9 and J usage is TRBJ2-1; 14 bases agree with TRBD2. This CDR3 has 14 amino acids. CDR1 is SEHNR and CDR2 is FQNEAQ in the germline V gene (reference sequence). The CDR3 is CAATGTSGSTEQFF. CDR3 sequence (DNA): TGTGCAGCCACCGGGACTAGCGGGAGTACTGAGCAGTTCTTC.

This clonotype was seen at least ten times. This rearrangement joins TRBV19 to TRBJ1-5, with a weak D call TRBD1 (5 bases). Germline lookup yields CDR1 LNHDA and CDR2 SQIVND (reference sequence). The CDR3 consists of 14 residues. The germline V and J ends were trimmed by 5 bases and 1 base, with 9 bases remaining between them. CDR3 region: CASSPRQSNQPQHF. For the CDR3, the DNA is TGTGCCAGTAGTCCGCGACAGAGCAATCAGCCCCAGCATTTT.

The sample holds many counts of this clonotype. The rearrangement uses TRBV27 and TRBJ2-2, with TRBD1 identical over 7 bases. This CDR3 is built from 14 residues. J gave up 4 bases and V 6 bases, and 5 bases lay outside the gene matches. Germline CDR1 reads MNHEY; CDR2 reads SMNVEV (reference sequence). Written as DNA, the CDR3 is TGTGCCAGCAGAAAGGACAGGCTCACCGGGGAGCTGTTTTTT. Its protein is CASRKDRLTGELFF.

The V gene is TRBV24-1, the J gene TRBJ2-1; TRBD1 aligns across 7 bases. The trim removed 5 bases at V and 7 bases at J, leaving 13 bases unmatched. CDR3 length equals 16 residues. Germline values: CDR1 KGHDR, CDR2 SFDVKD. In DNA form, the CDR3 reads TGTGCCACCAGTGCTCCCCAGGGGGTTGATCGGAATGAGCAGTTCTTC. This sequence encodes CATSAPQGVDRNEQFF.

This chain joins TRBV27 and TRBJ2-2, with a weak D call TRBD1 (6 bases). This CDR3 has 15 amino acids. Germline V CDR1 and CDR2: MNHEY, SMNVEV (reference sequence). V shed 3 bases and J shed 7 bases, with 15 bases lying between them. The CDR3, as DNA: TGTGCCAGCAGTTTTATAGGGGGTCGGATCGGGGAGCTGTTTTTT. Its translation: CASSFIGGRIGELFF.

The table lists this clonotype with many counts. CDR3 amino acids: CAISESGRSETQYF. In DNA form, the CDR3 reads TGTGCCATCAGTGAGTCGGGGAGGTCGGAGACCCAGTACTTC. J is TRBJ2-5 and V is TRBV10-3, with TRBD2 as a possible D gene (6 bases). The CDR3 extends over 14 amino acids. Trimming pared 0 bases from V and 5 bases from J, leaving 10 bases between. Per the germline V gene, CDR1 is ENHRY and CDR2 is SYGVKD.

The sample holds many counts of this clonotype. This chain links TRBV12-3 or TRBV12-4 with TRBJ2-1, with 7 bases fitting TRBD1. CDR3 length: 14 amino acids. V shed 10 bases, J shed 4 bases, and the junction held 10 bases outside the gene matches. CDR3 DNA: TGTGCCACCCAGGGTCTCAGGGGGTACAATGAGCAGTTCTTC. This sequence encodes CATQGLRGYNEQFF.

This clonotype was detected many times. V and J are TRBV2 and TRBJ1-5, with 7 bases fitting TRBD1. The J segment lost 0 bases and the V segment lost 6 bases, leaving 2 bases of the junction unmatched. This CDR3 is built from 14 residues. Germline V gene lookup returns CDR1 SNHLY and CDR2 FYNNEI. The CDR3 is CASREGASNQPQHF. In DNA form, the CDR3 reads TGTGCCAGCAGAGAGGGGGCTAGCAATCAGCCCCAGCATTTT.

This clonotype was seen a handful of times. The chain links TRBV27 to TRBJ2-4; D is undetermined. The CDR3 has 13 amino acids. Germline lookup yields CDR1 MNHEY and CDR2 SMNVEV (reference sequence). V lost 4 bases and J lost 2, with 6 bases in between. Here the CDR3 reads CASSSSPKNIQYF. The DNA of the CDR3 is TGTGCCAGCAGTTCAAGCCCCAAAAACATTCAGTACTTC.

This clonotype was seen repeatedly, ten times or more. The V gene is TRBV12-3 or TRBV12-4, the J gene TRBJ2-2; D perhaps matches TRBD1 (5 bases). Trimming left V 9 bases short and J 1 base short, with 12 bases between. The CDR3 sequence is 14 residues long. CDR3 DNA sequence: TGTGCCAGTAGACAGCGATTGAACACCGGGGAGCTGTTTTTT. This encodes CASRQRLNTGELFF.

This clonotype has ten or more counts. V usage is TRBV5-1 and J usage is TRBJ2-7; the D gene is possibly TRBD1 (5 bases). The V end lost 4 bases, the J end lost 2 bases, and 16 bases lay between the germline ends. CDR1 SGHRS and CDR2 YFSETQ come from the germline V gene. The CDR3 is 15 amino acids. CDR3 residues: CASSLRTLSPYEQYF. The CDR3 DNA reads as TGCGCCAGCAGCCTAAGGACACTATCACCCTACGAGCAGTACTTC.

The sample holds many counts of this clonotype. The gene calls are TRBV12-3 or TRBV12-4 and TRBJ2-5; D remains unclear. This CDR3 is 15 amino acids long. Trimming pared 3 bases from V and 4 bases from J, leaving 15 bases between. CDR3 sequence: CASSFQDGRAETQYF. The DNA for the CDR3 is TGTGCCAGCAGTTTTCAGGACGGAAGGGCAGAGACCCAGTACTTC.

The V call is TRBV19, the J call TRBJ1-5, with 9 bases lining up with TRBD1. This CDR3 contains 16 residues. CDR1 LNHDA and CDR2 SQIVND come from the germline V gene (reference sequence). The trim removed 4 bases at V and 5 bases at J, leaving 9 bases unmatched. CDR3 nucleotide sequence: TGTGCCAGTAGTACATCGGACAGGGGAGTGGATCAGCCCCAGCATTTT. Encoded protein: CASSTSDRGVDQPQHF.

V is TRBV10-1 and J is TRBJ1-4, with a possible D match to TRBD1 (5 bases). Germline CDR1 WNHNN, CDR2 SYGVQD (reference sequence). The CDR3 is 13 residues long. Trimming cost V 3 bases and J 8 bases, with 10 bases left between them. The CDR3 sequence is CASSEAPGEKLFF. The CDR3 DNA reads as TGCGCCAGCAGTGAAGCCCCAGGGGAAAAACTGTTTTTT.

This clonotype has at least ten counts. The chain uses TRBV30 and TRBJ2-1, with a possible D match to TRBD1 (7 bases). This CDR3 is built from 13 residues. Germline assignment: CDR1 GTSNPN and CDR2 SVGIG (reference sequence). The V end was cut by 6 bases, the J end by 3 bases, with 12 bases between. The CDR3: CACSRGDYNEQFF. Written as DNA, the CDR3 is TGTGCCTGCTCCAGGGGGGACTACAATGAGCAGTTCTTC.